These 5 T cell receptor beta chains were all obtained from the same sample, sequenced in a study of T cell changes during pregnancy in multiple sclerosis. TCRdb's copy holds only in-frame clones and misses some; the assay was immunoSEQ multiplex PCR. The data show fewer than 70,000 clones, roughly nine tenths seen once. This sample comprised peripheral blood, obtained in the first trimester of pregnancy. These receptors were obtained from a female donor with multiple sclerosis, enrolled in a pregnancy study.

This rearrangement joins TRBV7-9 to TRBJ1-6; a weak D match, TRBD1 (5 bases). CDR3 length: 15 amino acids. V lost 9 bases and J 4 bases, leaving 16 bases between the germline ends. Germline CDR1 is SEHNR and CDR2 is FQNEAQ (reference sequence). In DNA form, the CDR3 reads TGTGCCAGGGAGCGGGGCGTTGCTTATAATTCACCCCTCCACTTT. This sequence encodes CARERGVAYNSPLHF.

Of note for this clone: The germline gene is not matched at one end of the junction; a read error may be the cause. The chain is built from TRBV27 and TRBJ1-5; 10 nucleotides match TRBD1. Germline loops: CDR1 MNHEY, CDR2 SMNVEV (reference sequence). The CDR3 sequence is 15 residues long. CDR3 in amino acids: CASSWTGGTNRPQHF. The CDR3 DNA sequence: TGTGCCAGCAGCTGGACAGGGGGGACTAATCGGCCCCAGCATTTT.

The CDR3 reads CAWSKGQGVAPGANVLTF. The CDR3 nucleotides read TGTGCCTGGAGTAAGGGACAGGGTGTTGCCCCTGGGGCCAACGTCCTGACTTTC. The chain joins TRBV30 to TRBJ2-6, with TRBD1 matching 9 bases. Germline V gene data show CDR1 as GTSNPN and CDR2 as SVGIG (reference sequence). V lost 2 bases and J lost 2; bases outside the gene matches: 10. This CDR3 is built from 18 residues.

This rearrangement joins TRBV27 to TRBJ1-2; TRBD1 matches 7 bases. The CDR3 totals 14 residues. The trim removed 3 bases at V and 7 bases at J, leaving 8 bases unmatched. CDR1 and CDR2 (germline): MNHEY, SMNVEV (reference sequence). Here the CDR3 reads CASSLAPGTVGYTF. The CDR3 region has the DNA TGTGCCAGCAGTTTGGCCCCCGGGACAGTTGGCTACACCTTC.

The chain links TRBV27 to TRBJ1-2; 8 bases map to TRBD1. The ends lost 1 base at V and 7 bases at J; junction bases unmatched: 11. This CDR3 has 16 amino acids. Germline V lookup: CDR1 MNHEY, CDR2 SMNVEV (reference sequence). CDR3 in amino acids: CASSLFRGRGQGGYTF. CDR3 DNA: TGTGCCAGCAGTTTATTCCGCGGCAGGGGGCAAGGTGGCTACACCTTC.